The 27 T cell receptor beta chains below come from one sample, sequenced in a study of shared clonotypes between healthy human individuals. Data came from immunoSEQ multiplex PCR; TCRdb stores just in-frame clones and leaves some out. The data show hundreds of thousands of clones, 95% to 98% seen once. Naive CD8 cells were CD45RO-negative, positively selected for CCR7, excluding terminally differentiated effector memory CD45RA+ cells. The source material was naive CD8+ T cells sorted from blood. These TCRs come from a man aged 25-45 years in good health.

The CDR3 reads CASGEYGASTDTQYF. The CDR3 bases are TGCGCCAGCGGGGAATATGGGGCTAGCACAGATACGCAGTATTTT. The chain is built from TRBV5-1 and TRBJ2-3, with D possibly being TRBD1 (5 bases). The V end lost 7 bases, the J end lost 0 bases, and 15 bases lay between the germline ends. Per germline, CDR1 SGHRS and CDR2 YFSETQ. This CDR3 is 15 amino acids long.

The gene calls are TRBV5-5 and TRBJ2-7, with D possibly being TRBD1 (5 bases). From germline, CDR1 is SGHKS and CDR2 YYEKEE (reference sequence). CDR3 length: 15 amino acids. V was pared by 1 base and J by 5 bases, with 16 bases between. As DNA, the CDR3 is TGTGCCAGCAGCTTGAGTGGCAGGGTCCCCCACGAGCAGTACTTC. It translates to CASSLSGRVPHEQYF. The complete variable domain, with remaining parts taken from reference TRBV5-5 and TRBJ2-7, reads DAGVTQSPTHLIKTRGQQVTLRCSPISGHKSVSWYQQVLGQGPQFIFQYYEKEERGRGNFPDRFSARQFPNYSSELNVNALLLGDSALYLCASSLSGRVPHEQYFGPGTRLTVT.

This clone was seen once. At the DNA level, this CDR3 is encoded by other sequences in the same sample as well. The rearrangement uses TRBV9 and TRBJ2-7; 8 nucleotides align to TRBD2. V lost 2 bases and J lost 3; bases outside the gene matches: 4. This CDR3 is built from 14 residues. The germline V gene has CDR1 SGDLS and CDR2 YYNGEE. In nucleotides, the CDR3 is TGTGCCAGCAGCGTCGGGACTAGTGGCTACGAGCAGTACTTC. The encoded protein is CASSVGTSGYEQYF.

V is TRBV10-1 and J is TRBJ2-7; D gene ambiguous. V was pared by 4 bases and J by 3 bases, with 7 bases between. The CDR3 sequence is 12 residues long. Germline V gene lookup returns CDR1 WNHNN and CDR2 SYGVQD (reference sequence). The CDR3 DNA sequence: TGCGCCAGCAGTGCCGAGGTCTACGAGCAGTACTTC. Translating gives CASSAEVYEQYF.

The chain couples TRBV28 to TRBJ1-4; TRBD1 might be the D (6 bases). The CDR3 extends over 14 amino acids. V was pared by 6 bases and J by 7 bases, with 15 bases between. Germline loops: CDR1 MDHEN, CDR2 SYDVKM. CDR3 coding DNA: TGTGCCAGCAGGCCCTTATGGACAGCTGAAAAACTGTTTTTT. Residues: CASRPLWTAEKLFF.

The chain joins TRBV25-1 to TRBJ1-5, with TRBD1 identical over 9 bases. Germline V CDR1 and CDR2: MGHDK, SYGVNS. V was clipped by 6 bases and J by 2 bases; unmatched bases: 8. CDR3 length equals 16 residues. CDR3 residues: CASSAGTGYGNQPQHF. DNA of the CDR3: TGTGCCAGCAGCGCCGGGACAGGGTACGGCAATCAGCCCCAGCATTTT.

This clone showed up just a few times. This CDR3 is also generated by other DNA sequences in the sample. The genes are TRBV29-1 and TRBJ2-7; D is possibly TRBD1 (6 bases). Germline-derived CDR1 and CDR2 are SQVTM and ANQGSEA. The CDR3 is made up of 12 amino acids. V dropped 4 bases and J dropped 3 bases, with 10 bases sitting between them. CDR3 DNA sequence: TGCAGCGTTGTTTTACAGGGCTACGAGCAGTACTTC. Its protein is CSVVLQGYEQYF.

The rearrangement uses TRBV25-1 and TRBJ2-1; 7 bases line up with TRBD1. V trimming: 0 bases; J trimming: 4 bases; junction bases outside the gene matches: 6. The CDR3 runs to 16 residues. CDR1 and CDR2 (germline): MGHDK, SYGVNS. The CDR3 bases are TGTGCCAGCAGTGAATATAAGACACAGGGGTACAATGAGCAGTTCTTC. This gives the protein CASSEYKTQGYNEQFF.

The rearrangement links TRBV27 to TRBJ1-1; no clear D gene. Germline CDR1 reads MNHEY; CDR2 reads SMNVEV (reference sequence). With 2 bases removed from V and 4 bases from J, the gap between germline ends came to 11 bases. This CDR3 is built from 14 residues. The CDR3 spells CASSLETEGTEAFF. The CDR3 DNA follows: TGTGCCAGCAGTTTAGAGACGGAGGGCACTGAAGCTTTCTTT.

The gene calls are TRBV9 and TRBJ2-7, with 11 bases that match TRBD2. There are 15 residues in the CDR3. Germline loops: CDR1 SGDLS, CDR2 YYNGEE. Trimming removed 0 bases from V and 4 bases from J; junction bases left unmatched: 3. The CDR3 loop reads CASSVELAGVYEQYF. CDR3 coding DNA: TGTGCCAGCAGCGTAGAACTAGCGGGAGTATACGAGCAGTACTTC.

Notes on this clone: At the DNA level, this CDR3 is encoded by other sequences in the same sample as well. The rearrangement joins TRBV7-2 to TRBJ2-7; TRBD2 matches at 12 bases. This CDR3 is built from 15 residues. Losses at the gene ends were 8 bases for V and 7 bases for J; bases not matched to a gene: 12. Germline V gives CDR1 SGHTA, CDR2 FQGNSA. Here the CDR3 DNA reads TGTGCCAGCTCCCCTCTAGCGGGAGGGCCGGGGGAGCAGTACTTC. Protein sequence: CASSPLAGGPGEQYF.

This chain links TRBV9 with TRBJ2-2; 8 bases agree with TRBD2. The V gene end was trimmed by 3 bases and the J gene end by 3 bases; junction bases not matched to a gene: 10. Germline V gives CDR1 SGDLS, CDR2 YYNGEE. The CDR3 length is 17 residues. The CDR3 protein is CASSAPRGLADTGELFF. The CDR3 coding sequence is TGTGCCAGCAGCGCCCCCCGAGGACTAGCCGACACCGGGGAGCTGTTTTTT.

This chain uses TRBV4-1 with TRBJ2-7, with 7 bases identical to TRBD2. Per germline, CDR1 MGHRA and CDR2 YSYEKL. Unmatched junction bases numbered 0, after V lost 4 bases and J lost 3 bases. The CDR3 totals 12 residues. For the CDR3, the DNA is TGCGCCAGCAGCCCGGGGGGCTACGAGCAGTACTTC. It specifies CASSPGGYEQYF.

CDR3 in amino acids: CASSLIQGESMRGYTF. The CDR3 coding sequence is TGTGCCAGCAGCCTAATACAGGGAGAATCAATGCGGGGCTACACCTTC. V usage is TRBV5-6 and J usage is TRBJ1-2; D perhaps matches TRBD1 (6 bases). CDR3 length equals 16 residues. CDR1 and CDR2 (germline): SGHDT, YYEEEE. V dropped 4 bases and J dropped 8 bases, with 24 bases sitting between them.

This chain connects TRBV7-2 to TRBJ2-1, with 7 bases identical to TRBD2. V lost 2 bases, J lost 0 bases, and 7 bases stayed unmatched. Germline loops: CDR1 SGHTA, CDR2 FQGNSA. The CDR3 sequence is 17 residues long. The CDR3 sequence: CASSLYLREFSYNEQFF. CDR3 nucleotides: TGTGCCAGCAGCTTATATCTGCGGGAGTTCTCCTACAATGAGCAGTTCTTC.

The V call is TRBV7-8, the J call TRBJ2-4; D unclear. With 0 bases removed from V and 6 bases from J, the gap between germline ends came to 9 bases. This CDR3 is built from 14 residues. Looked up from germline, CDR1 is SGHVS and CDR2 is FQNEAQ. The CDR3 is CASSLAPPGNIQYF. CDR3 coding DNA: TGTGCCAGCAGCTTAGCTCCCCCGGGAAACATTCAGTACTTC.

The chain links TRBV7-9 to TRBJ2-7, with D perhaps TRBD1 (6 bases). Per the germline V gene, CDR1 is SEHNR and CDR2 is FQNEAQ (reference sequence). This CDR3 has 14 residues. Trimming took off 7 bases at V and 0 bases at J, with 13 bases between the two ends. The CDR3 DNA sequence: TGTGCCAGCATTGGGACATCCGGCTCCTACGAGCAGTACTTC. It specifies CASIGTSGSYEQYF. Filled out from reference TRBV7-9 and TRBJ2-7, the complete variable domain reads DTGVSQNPRHKITKRGQNVTFRCDPISEHNRLYWYRQTLGQGPEFLTYFQNEAQLEKSRLLSDRFSAERPKGSFSTLEIQRTEQGDSAMYLCASIGTSGSYEQYFGPGTRLTVT.

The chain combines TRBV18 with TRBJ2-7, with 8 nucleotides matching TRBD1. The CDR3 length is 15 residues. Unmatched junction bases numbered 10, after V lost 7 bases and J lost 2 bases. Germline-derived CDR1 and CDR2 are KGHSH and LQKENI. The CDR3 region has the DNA TGTGCCAGCTTAACCGACAGGGGACGCACCTACGAGCAGTACTTC. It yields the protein CASLTDRGRTYEQYF.

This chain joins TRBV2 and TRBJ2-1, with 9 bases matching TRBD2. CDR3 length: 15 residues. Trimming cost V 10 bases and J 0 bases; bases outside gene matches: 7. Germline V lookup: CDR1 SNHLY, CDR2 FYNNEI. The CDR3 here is CATLLSGSSYNEQFF. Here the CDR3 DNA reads TGTGCCACCCTCCTTAGCGGGAGCTCCTACAATGAGCAGTTCTTC.

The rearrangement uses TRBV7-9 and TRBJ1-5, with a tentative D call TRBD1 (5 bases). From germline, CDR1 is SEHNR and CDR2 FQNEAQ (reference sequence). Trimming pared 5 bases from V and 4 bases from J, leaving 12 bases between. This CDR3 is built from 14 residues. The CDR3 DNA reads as TGTGCCAGCAGCGGGACTACAGGTAATCAGCCCCAGCATTTT. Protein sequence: CASSGTTGNQPQHF.

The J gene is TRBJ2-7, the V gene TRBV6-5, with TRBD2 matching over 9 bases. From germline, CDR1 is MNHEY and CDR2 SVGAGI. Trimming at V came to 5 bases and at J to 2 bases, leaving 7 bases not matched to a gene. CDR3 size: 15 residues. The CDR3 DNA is TGTGCCAGCAGTCAAGGGACTAGCCTAGCCTACGAGCAGTACTTC. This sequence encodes CASSQGTSLAYEQYF.

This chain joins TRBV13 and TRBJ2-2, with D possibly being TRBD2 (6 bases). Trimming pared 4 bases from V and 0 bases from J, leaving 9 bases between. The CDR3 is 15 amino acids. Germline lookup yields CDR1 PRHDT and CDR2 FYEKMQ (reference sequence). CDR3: CASSSGTPNTGELFF. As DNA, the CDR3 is TGTGCCAGCAGCTCCGGGACTCCGAACACCGGGGAGCTGTTTTTT. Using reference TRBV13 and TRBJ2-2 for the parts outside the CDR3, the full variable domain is AAGVIQSPRHLIKEKRETATLKCYPIPRHDTVYWYQQGPGQDPQFLISFYEKMQSDKGSIPDRFSAQQFSDYHSELNMSSLELGDSALYFCASSSGTPNTGELFFGEGSRLTVL.

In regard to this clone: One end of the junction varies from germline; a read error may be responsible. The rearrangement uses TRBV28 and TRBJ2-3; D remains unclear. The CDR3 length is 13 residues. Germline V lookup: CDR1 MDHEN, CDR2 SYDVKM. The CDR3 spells CATSLPFMDTQYF. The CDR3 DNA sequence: TGTGCCACCAGTCTCCCCTTTATGGATACGCAGTATTTT.

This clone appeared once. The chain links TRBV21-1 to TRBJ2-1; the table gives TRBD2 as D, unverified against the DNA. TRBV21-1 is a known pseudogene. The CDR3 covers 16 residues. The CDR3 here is CASLWPAGPSYNEQFF. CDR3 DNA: TGTGCCAGCCTTTGGCCAGCGGGACCTTCCTACAATGAGCAGTTCTTC.

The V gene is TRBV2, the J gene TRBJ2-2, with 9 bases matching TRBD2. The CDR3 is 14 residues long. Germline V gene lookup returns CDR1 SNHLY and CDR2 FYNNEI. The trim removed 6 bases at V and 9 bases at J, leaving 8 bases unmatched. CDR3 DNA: TGTGCCAGCAGAGACTCTAGCGGGAAGAGGGAGCTGTTTTTT. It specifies CASRDSSGKRELFF.

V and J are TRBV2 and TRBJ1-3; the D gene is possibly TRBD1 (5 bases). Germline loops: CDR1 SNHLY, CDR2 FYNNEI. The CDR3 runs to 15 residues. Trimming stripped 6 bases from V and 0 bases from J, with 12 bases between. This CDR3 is CASRGDSSSGNTIYF. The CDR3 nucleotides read TGTGCCAGCAGGGGCGACAGTAGCTCTGGAAACACCATATATTTT.

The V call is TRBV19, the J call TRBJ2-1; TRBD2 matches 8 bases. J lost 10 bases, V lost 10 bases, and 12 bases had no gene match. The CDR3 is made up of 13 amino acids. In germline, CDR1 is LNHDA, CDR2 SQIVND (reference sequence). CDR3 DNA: TGTGCCACCATAGACGGGAGGGCTCGAGAGCAGTTCTTC. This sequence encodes CATIDGRAREQFF.